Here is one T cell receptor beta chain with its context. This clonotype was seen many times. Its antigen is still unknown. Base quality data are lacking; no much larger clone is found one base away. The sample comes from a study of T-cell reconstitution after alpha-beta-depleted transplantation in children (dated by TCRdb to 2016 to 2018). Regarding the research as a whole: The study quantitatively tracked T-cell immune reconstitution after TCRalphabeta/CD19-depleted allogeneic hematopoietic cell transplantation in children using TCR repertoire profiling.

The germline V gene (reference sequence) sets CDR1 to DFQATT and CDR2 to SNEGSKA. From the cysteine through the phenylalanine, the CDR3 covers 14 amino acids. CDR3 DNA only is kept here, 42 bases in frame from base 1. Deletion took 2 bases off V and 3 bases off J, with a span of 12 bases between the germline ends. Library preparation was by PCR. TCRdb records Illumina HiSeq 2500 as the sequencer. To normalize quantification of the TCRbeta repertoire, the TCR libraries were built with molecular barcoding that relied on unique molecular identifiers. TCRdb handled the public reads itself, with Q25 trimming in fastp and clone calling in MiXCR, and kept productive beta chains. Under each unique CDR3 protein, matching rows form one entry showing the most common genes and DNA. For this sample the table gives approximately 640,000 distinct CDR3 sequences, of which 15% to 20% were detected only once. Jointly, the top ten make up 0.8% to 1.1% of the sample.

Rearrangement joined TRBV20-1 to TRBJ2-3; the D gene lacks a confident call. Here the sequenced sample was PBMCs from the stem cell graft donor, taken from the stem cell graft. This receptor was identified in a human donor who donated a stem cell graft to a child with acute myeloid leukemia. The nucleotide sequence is TGCAGTGCTAGACCTTGGGGTAGGACAGATACGCAGTATTTT. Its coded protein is CSARPWGRTDTQYF.